Below, 12 T cell receptor beta chains from the same sample are listed, as sequenced in a study of T cell responses to AZD1222 COVID-19 vaccine (dated by TCRdb to the early 2020s). The time point label on this specimen signifies: baseline before first vaccination. The library was produced with the immunoSEQ multiplex PCR assay. This is the immuneACCESS table as TCRdb keeps it, with only in-frame sequences that have V and J called. A part of the clones is gone; compared with another copy, unresolved V genes explain less than half, and the rest is unexplained. The sample table holds around 150,000 clones, of which more than 70% were seen once. The ten top clones hold 2% to 2.5% of the sample. The material was peripheral blood, obtained on day 0 of AZD1222 vaccination. These receptors all come from an adult in good health.

The rearrangement links TRBV27 to TRBJ2-7, with D tentatively TRBD2 (5 bases). Trimming pared 3 bases from V and 1 base from J, leaving 13 bases between. The CDR3 has 15 amino acids. Germline V CDR1 and CDR2: MNHEY, SMNVEV (reference sequence). The CDR3 region is CASSLRAATSYEQYF. The DNA for the CDR3 is TGTGCCAGCAGTTTGCGGGCCGCGACTTCCTACGAGCAGTACTTC.

The chain has TRBV9 and TRBJ1-2, with D unclear. CDR1 is SGDLS, CDR2 YYNGEE, per germline. This CDR3 comprises 14 residues. Trimming removed 3 bases at V and 0 bases at J, with 9 bases between. The CDR3 is CASSAQWTNYGYTF. As DNA, the CDR3 is TGTGCCAGCAGCGCACAGTGGACTAACTATGGCTACACCTTC.

The chain combines TRBV4-3 with TRBJ1-4; 9 nucleotides line up with TRBD1. The CDR3 covers 18 residues. Trimming removed 4 bases from V and 7 bases from J; junction bases left unmatched: 16. Germline CDR1 reads LGHNA; CDR2 reads YSLEER. The CDR3: CASSREDVGTGLTEKLFF. DNA of the CDR3: TGCGCCAGCAGCCGGGAAGATGTAGGGACAGGGTTGACTGAAAAACTGTTTTTT.

This rearrangement joins TRBV7-3 to TRBJ2-1, with D uncertain. Germline CDR1 is SGHTA and CDR2 is FQGTGA. Deletions cut 5 bases from V and 6 bases from J, with 17 bases between. The CDR3 runs to 15 residues. The CDR3, as DNA: TGTGCCAGCAGCCCTGGGCACTCCCTAGGCAATGAGCAGTTCTTC. This translates into CASSPGHSLGNEQFF.

The chain joins TRBV27 to TRBJ1-2; D is unresolved. V lost 4 bases to trimming and J lost 8 bases, with 8 bases between them. CDR1 MNHEY and CDR2 SMNVEV come from the germline V gene (reference sequence). CDR3 size: 11 residues. CDR3 nucleotides: TGTGCCAGCAGTTCTGCCGGGGGCTACACCTTC. Its translation is CASSSAGGYTF.

The chain links TRBV5-6 to TRBJ1-2; D may be TRBD1 (6 bases). The V gene's germline CDR1 is SGHDT and CDR2 YYEEEE. V was pared by 4 bases and J by 7 bases, with 17 bases between. The CDR3 loop spans 14 amino acids. The CDR3 region is CASSPGGARSGYTF. CDR3 sequence (DNA): TGTGCCAGCAGCCCGGGGGGGGCCAGGAGTGGCTACACCTTC.

The rearrangement links TRBV5-1 to TRBJ2-5; TRBD2 aligns across 9 bases. Losses at the gene ends were 0 bases for V and 2 bases for J; bases not matched to a gene: 2. The CDR3 length is 15 residues. Germline V gives CDR1 SGHRS, CDR2 YFSETQ. CDR3 residues: CASSLAAGGQETQYF. The CDR3 DNA reads TGCGCCAGCAGCTTGGCCGCGGGAGGGCAAGAGACCCAGTACTTC.

The gene calls are TRBV7-9 and TRBJ1-2, with D perhaps matching TRBD1 (5 bases). Per the germline V gene, CDR1 is SEHNR and CDR2 is FQNEAQ (reference sequence). Deletions cut 1 base from V and 8 bases from J, with 17 bases between. The CDR3 consists of 15 residues. The DNA for the CDR3 is TGTGCCAGCAGCTTAGAGACAGTCAATGCCTACGGCTACACCTTC. Protein: CASSLETVNAYGYTF.

V usage is TRBV7-9 and J usage is TRBJ2-3; D is unresolved. The CDR3 runs to 11 residues. V gave up 5 bases and J gave up 5 bases, with 5 bases separating them. Germline CDR1 SEHNR, CDR2 FQNEAQ (reference sequence). The CDR3 sequence is CASSQKDTQYF. The CDR3 DNA reads as TGTGCCAGCAGCCAGAAAGATACGCAGTATTTT. The whole variable domain, filled in from reference TRBV7-9 and TRBJ2-3, reads DTGVSQNPRHKITKRGQNVTFRCDPISEHNRLYWYRQTLGQGPEFLTYFQNEAQLEKSRLLSDRFSAERPKGSFSTLEIQRTEQGDSAMYLCASSQKDTQYFGPGTRLTVL.

This chain uses TRBV10-3 with TRBJ2-1; 13 positions match TRBD2. This CDR3 is built from 16 residues. The germline gives CDR1 ENHRY, CDR2 SYGVKD. V was clipped by 5 bases and J by 1 base; unmatched bases: 2. CDR3 in DNA: TGTGCCATCAGTAAACTAGCGGGAGGGTCCTACAATGAGCAGTTCTTC. Amino acid sequence: CAISKLAGGSYNEQFF.

On this clone: Other nucleotide sequences in the sample specify the same CDR3. The V call is TRBV6-5, the J call TRBJ1-3; no reliable D call. CDR3 length: 16 residues. The V gene's germline CDR1 is MNHEY and CDR2 SVGAGI. V was pared by 3 bases and J by 0 bases, with 12 bases between. The CDR3 nucleotides are TGTGCCAGCAGTTATAGCAGACCTAGCTCTGGAAACACCATATATTTT. It specifies CASSYSRPSSGNTIYF.

The chain combines TRBV10-2 with TRBJ2-7, with 7 bases that match TRBD2. The CDR3 sequence is 14 residues long. Germline CDR1 and CDR2: WSHSY and SAAADI. V lost 6 bases and J lost 4; bases outside the gene matches: 9. Here the CDR3 reads CASRRTRREYEQYF. The CDR3 DNA sequence: TGCGCCAGCAGACGGACTAGAAGGGAATACGAGCAGTACTTC.